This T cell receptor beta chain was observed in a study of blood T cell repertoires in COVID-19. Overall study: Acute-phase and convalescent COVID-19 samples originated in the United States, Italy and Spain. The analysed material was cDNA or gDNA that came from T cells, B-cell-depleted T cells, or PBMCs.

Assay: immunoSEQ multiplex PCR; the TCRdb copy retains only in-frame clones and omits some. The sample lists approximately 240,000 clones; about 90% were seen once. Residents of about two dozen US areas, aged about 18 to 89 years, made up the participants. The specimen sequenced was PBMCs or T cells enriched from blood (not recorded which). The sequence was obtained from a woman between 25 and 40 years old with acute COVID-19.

CDR3 sequence (DNA): TGTGCCAGCAGTTCACAAGACTATGGCTACACCTTC. Translation: CASSSQDYGYTF. V usage is TRBV6-5 and J usage is TRBJ1-2, with D hard to call. Germline V gene sequence: CDR1 MNHEY, CDR2 SVGAGI. V lost 4 bases and J 3 bases, leaving 6 bases between the germline ends. This CDR3 spans 12 amino acids.